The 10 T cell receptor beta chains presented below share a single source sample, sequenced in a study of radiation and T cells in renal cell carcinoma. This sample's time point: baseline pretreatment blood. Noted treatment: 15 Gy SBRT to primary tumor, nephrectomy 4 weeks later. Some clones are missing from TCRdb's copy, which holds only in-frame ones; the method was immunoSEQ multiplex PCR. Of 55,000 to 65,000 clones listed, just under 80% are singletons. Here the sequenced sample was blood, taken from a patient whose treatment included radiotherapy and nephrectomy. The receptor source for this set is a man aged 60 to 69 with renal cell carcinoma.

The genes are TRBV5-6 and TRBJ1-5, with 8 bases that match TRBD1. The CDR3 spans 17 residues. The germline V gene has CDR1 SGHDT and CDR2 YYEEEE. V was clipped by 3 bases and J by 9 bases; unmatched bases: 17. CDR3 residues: CASSSWTGSLGAAPQHF. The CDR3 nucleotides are TGTGCCAGCAGCTCTTGGACAGGGAGCCTGGGCGCAGCGCCCCAGCATTTT.

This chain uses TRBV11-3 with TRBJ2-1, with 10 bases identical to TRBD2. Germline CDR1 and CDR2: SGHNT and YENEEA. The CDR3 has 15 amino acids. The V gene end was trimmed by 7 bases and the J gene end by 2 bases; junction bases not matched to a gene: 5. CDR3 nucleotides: TGTGCCAGCAACCCTAGCGGGAGACCCTACAATGAGCAGTTCTTC. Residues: CASNPSGRPYNEQFF.

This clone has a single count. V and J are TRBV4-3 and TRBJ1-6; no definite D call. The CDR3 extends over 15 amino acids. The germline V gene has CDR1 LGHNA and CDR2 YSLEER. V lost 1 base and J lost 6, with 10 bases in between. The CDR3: CASSQAPGGNSPLHF. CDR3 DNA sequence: TGCGCCAGCAGCCAAGCCCCCGGCGGTAATTCACCCCTCCACTTT.

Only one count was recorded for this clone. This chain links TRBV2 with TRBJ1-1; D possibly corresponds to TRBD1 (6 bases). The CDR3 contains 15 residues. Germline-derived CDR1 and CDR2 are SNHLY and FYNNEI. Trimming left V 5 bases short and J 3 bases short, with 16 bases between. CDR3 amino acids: CASSIQGSGYTEAFF. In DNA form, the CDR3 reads TGTGCCAGCAGTATACAGGGTTCCGGGTACACTGAAGCTTTCTTT.

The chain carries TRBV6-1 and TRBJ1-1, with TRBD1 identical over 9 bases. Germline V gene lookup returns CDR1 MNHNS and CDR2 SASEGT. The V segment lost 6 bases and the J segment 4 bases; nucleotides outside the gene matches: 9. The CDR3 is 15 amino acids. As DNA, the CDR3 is TGTGCCAGCAGAAATACAGGGGGCGCGACCACTGAAGCTTTCTTT. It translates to CASRNTGGATTEAFF.

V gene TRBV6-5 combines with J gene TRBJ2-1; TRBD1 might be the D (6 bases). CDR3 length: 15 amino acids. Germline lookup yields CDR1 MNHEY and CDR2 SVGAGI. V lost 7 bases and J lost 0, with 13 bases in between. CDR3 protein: CASNDRRSSYNEQFF. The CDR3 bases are TGTGCCAGCAACGACAGGAGGAGCTCCTACAATGAGCAGTTCTTC.

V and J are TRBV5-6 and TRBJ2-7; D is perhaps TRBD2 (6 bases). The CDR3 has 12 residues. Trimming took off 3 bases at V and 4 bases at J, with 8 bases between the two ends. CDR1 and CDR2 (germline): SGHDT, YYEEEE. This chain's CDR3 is CASSYGGYEQYF. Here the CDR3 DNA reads TGTGCCAGCAGCTATGGGGGGTACGAGCAGTACTTC.

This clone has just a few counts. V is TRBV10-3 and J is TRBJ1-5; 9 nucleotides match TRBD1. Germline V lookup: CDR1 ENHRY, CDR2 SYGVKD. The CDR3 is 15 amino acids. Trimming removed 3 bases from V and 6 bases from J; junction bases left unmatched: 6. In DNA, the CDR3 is TGTGCCATCAGTGACCCAGGGACAGGGATTCAGCCCCAGCATTTT. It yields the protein CAISDPGTGIQPQHF.

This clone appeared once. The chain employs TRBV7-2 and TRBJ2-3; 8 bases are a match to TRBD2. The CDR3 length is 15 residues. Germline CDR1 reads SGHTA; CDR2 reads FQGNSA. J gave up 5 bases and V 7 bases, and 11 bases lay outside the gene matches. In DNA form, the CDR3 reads TGTGCCAGCACCCCCCTCGCGGGGGGCGGAGATACGCAGTATTTT. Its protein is CASTPLAGGGDTQYF.

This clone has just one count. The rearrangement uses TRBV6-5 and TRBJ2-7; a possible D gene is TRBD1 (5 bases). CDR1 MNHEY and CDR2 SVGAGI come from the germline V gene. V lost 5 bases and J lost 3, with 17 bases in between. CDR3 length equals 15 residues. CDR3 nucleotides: TGTGCCAGCAGTCCGACTTTGGGGCCCCTCTACGAGCAGTACGTC. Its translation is CASSPTLGPLYEQYV.